The 24 T cell receptor beta chains listed next were all sequenced from one sample in a study of CD8 T cells in ankylosing spondylitis. TCRdb used MiXCR to reprocess the 5' RACE reads, holding one entry per CDR3 protein. The sample lists 200,000 to 250,000 distinct CDR3 sequences; about 10% were seen once. The specimen sequenced was blood, either unsorted or a sorted T cell fraction (not recorded which). All receptors derive from a male donor with ankylosing spondylitis or in good health (not recorded which).

This clonotype was seen a handful of times. The chain carries TRBV7-6 and TRBJ2-1, with 8 nucleotides matching TRBD2. CDR1 is SGHVS, CDR2 FNYEAQ, per germline. CDR3 length equals 15 residues. Trimming at V came to 0 bases and at J to 2 bases, leaving 0 bases not matched to a gene. The CDR3, as DNA: TGTGCCAGCAGCTTAGCTAGCGGGGCCTACAATGAGCAGTTCTTC. Its translation: CASSLASGAYNEQFF.

The table lists this clonotype with many counts. This chain uses TRBV5-1 with TRBJ2-5; TRBD2 aligns across 10 bases. From germline, CDR1 is SGHRS and CDR2 YFSETQ. CDR3 length: 17 residues. V was pared by 4 bases and J by 1 base, with 10 bases of the junction left unmatched. The CDR3 here is CASSNHRGLATQETQYF. In nucleotides, the CDR3 is TGCGCCAGCAGCAACCATCGGGGACTAGCGACCCAAGAGACCCAGTACTTC.

This chain connects TRBV20-1 to TRBJ2-1; perhaps D is TRBD1 or TRBD2 (5 bases each). This CDR3 is built from 11 residues. Trimming removed 4 bases from V and 10 bases from J, with 11 bases in between. Germline values: CDR1 DFQATT, CDR2 SNEGSKA (reference sequence). CDR3 nucleotide sequence: TGCAGTGCTACGGGTCGGGACGAGCAGTTCTTC. It encodes CSATGRDEQFF.

V usage is TRBV29-1 and J usage is TRBJ1-2; D is undetermined. The length of the CDR3 is 10 residues. Germline lookup yields CDR1 SQVTM and CDR2 ANQGSEA. Trimming cost V 8 bases and J 4 bases, with 8 bases left between them. The CDR3 loop reads CSTSLYGYTF. The CDR3 region has the DNA TGCAGCACTAGTCTCTATGGCTACACCTTC.

This clonotype was counted at least ten times. The chain recombines TRBV4-2 with TRBJ2-2; D not certain. With 1 base removed from V and 6 bases from J, the gap between germline ends came to 6 bases. This CDR3 contains 13 residues. CDR1 is LGHNA and CDR2 is YNFKEQ in the germline V gene. In DNA form, the CDR3 reads TGTGCCAGCAGCCAAGTTACGGCCGGGGAGCTGTTTTTT. Translating gives CASSQVTAGELFF.

This clonotype was counted many times. V and J are TRBV20-1 and TRBJ1-1, with unresolved D. V lost 1 base, J lost 1 base, and 10 bases lay in between. This CDR3 is built from 14 residues. Germline CDR1 and CDR2: DFQATT and SNEGSKA (reference sequence). CDR3 sequence reads: CSARVPPENTEAFF. The CDR3 DNA sequence: TGCAGTGCTAGAGTCCCTCCTGAGAACACTGAAGCTTTCTTT.

This clonotype was counted ten times or more. The chain employs TRBV13 and TRBJ1-3, with a possible D match to TRBD1 (5 bases). The ends were cut back, 2 bases at V and 2 bases at J, with 7 bases in the middle. CDR3 length: 14 residues. CDR1 is PRHDT and CDR2 is FYEKMQ in the germline V gene (reference sequence). CDR3 sequence (DNA): TGTGCCAGCAGCTTACAGGGTCCTGGAAACACCATATATTTT. It encodes CASSLQGPGNTIYF.

This clonotype came up many times. The V call is TRBV29-1, the J call TRBJ1-2, with 8 nucleotides matching TRBD1. This CDR3 is built from 14 residues. In germline, CDR1 is SQVTM, CDR2 ANQGSEA. Germline trimming cut 1 base from V and 4 bases from J; bases unmatched to any gene: 5. The CDR3 nucleotides are TGCAGCGTTGAAGCAGGGGGCGGTGGCTATGGCTACACCTTC. As protein: CSVEAGGGGYGYTF.

V is TRBV28 and J is TRBJ1-5; perhaps TRBD1 as D (5 bases). Germline loops: CDR1 MDHEN, CDR2 SYDVKM. Deletions cut 6 bases from V and 7 bases from J, with 16 bases between. The length of the CDR3 is 14 residues. The CDR3 loop reads CASSRGGQRQPQHF. CDR3 nucleotides: TGTGCCAGCAGCCGGGGGGGTCAGCGGCAGCCCCAGCATTTT.

In this sample, this clonotype turned up a few times. This rearrangement joins TRBV25-1 to TRBJ1-1, with TRBD1 matching over 7 bases. The CDR3 extends over 16 amino acids. CDR1 MGHDK and CDR2 SYGVNS come from the germline V gene. Trimming at V came to 4 bases and at J to 0 bases, leaving 8 bases not matched to a gene. The CDR3 nucleotides are TGTGCCAGCAGTGCTGCTCCGGGACAGATGAACACTGAAGCTTTCTTT. It yields the protein CASSAAPGQMNTEAFF.

The chain carries TRBV5-1 and TRBJ1-2, with a weak D call TRBD1 (5 bases). The CDR3 loop spans 14 amino acids. Germline V CDR1 and CDR2: SGHRS, YFSETQ. V dropped 1 base and J dropped 5 bases, with 12 bases sitting between them. The CDR3 DNA follows: TGCGCCAGCAGCTTGACCGGGGCCCTATATGGCTACACCTTC. Translated, it gives CASSLTGALYGYTF.

This chain connects TRBV28 to TRBJ1-4; 9 bases line up with TRBD1. J was trimmed by 6 bases and V by 7 bases; bases with no gene match: 3. From germline, CDR1 is MDHEN and CDR2 SYDVKM. The CDR3 consists of 13 residues. The CDR3 DNA is TGTGCCAGCAAGACAGGGGGGTATGAAAAACTGTTTTTT. This gives the protein CASKTGGYEKLFF.

This clonotype was picked up many times. The chain is built from TRBV30 and TRBJ2-1, with TRBD2 matching 7 bases. This CDR3 contains 14 residues. The junction had 6 bases not matched to a gene; V was cut back by 0 bases and J by 7 bases. Germline CDR1 GTSNPN, CDR2 SVGIG (reference sequence). The CDR3 sequence: CAWSVFSGVNEQFF. CDR3 nucleotide sequence: TGTGCCTGGAGTGTTTTCAGCGGGGTAAATGAGCAGTTCTTC.

The sample holds a few counts of this clonotype. This chain joins TRBV20-1 and TRBJ2-7; possible D gene TRBD1, 5 bases. Trimming stripped 3 bases from V and 2 bases from J, with 14 bases between. Germline lookup yields CDR1 DFQATT and CDR2 SNEGSKA (reference sequence). The CDR3 covers 14 residues. The CDR3, as DNA: TGCAGTGCTAGGGACATCACCTCTACCTACGAGCAGTACTTC. Residues: CSARDITSTYEQYF.

Only a few counts were recorded for this clonotype. This chain joins TRBV7-2 and TRBJ2-1; D perhaps matches TRBD1 (5 bases). The ends were cut back, 2 bases at V and 5 bases at J, with 16 bases in the middle. Germline V gives CDR1 SGHTA, CDR2 FQGNSA. This CDR3 is built from 16 residues. CDR3 sequence reads: CASSLMGLLLNNEQFF. The CDR3 nucleotides are TGTGCCAGCAGCTTAATGGGGCTACTTCTTAACAATGAGCAGTTCTTC.

The sample holds many counts of this clonotype. J is TRBJ2-1 and V is TRBV5-1; 12 nucleotides agree with TRBD2. V gave up 2 bases and J gave up 7 bases; unmatched junction bases: 7. CDR1 is SGHRS and CDR2 is YFSETQ in the germline V gene. The CDR3 sequence is 16 residues long. The CDR3: CASSFKLAGGRNEQFF. The DNA of the CDR3 is TGCGCCAGCAGCTTTAAACTAGCGGGGGGCCGGAATGAGCAGTTCTTC. The full variable domain, with the rest looked up from reference TRBV5-1 and TRBJ2-1, is KAGVTQTPRYLIKTRGQQVTLSCSPISGHRSVSWYQQTPGQGLQFLFEYFSETQRNKGNFPGRFSGRQFSNSRSEMNVSTLELGDSALYLCASSFKLAGGRNEQFFGPGTRLTVL.

Many counts were recorded for this clonotype. The chain uses TRBV24-1 and TRBJ1-5; 7 bases line up with TRBD1. With V trimmed by 4 bases and J by 2 bases, 4 bases remained unmatched. Germline loops: CDR1 KGHDR, CDR2 SFDVKD. The CDR3 covers 15 residues. The CDR3, as DNA: TGTGCCACCAGTGACCGACAGGGAGGCAATCAGCCCCAGCATTTT. Its translation is CATSDRQGGNQPQHF.

This clonotype was picked up many times. The genes are TRBV5-1 and TRBJ2-6; 8 bases align to TRBD1. Germline CDR1 is SGHRS and CDR2 is YFSETQ. Trimming at V came to 1 base and at J to 0 bases, leaving 6 bases not matched to a gene. The CDR3 is 18 residues long. CDR3 in amino acids: CASSLTGGISSGANVLTF. CDR3 DNA sequence: TGCGCCAGCAGCTTGACAGGGGGGATAAGCTCTGGGGCCAACGTCCTGACTTTC.

This clonotype was found many times. The rearrangement links TRBV5-1 to TRBJ1-4, with D possibly TRBD1 on 5 matching bases. The CDR3 runs to 18 residues. The germline CDR1 and CDR2 sequences are SGHRS and YFSETQ. With 5 bases removed from V and 0 bases from J, the gap between germline ends came to 20 bases. CDR3 loop: CASSRKSPGESTNEKLFF. CDR3 nucleotides: TGCGCCAGCAGTCGGAAAAGCCCGGGGGAATCAACTAATGAAAAACTGTTTTTT.

The J gene is TRBJ2-7, the V gene TRBV11-2, with 8 bases identical to TRBD2. The CDR3 contains 15 residues. CDR1 and CDR2 from the germline V gene are SGHAT and FQNNGV. Losses at the gene ends were 4 bases for V and 0 bases for J; bases not matched to a gene: 5. DNA for the CDR3: TGTGCCAGCAGCTATGGGACTAGAAGCTCCTACGAGCAGTACTTC. It specifies CASSYGTRSSYEQYF.

Only a few counts were recorded for this clonotype. The V call is TRBV6-1, the J call TRBJ2-5; D gene unclear. Trimming shortened V by 5 bases and J by 5 bases, and 12 bases separated the two germline ends. CDR1 MNHNS and CDR2 SASEGT come from the germline V gene. The CDR3 length is 13 residues. The CDR3 region is CASSPHAEETQYF. Written as DNA, the CDR3 is TGTGCCAGCAGTCCTCACGCGGAGGAGACCCAGTACTTC.

This clonotype has ten or more counts. The chain couples TRBV7-9 to TRBJ1-2; tentatively, D is TRBD1 (5 bases). The CDR3 length is 15 residues. Trimming stripped 1 base from V and 4 bases from J, with 13 bases between. From germline, CDR1 is SEHNR and CDR2 FQNEAQ (reference sequence). The CDR3 region is CASSLGRQPVYGYTF. For the CDR3, the DNA is TGTGCCAGCAGCTTAGGGAGACAGCCCGTCTATGGCTACACCTTC.

This clonotype appeared once. This sequence may be a read error, since a much larger clone differs from it by one base. The V and J genes are TRBV5-5 and TRBJ2-6, with D perhaps TRBD1 or TRBD2 (5 bases each). This CDR3 contains 14 residues. From germline, CDR1 is SGHKS and CDR2 YYEKEE (reference sequence). This CDR3 reads CAGSLGDGPDVLTF. For the CDR3, the DNA is TGTGCCGGCAGCTTGGGGGACGGCCCCGATGTCCTGACTTTC.

This clonotype was counted at least ten times. The chain recombines TRBV3-1 with TRBJ1-2; TRBD1 might be the D (5 bases). This CDR3 is built from 14 residues. The V end lost 3 bases, the J end lost 2 bases, and 10 bases lay between the germline ends. Germline assignment: CDR1 LGHDT and CDR2 YNNKEL (reference sequence). The CDR3 sequence is CASSHLGANYGYTF. The CDR3 nucleotides read TGTGCCAGCAGCCATCTTGGGGCGAACTATGGCTACACCTTC.